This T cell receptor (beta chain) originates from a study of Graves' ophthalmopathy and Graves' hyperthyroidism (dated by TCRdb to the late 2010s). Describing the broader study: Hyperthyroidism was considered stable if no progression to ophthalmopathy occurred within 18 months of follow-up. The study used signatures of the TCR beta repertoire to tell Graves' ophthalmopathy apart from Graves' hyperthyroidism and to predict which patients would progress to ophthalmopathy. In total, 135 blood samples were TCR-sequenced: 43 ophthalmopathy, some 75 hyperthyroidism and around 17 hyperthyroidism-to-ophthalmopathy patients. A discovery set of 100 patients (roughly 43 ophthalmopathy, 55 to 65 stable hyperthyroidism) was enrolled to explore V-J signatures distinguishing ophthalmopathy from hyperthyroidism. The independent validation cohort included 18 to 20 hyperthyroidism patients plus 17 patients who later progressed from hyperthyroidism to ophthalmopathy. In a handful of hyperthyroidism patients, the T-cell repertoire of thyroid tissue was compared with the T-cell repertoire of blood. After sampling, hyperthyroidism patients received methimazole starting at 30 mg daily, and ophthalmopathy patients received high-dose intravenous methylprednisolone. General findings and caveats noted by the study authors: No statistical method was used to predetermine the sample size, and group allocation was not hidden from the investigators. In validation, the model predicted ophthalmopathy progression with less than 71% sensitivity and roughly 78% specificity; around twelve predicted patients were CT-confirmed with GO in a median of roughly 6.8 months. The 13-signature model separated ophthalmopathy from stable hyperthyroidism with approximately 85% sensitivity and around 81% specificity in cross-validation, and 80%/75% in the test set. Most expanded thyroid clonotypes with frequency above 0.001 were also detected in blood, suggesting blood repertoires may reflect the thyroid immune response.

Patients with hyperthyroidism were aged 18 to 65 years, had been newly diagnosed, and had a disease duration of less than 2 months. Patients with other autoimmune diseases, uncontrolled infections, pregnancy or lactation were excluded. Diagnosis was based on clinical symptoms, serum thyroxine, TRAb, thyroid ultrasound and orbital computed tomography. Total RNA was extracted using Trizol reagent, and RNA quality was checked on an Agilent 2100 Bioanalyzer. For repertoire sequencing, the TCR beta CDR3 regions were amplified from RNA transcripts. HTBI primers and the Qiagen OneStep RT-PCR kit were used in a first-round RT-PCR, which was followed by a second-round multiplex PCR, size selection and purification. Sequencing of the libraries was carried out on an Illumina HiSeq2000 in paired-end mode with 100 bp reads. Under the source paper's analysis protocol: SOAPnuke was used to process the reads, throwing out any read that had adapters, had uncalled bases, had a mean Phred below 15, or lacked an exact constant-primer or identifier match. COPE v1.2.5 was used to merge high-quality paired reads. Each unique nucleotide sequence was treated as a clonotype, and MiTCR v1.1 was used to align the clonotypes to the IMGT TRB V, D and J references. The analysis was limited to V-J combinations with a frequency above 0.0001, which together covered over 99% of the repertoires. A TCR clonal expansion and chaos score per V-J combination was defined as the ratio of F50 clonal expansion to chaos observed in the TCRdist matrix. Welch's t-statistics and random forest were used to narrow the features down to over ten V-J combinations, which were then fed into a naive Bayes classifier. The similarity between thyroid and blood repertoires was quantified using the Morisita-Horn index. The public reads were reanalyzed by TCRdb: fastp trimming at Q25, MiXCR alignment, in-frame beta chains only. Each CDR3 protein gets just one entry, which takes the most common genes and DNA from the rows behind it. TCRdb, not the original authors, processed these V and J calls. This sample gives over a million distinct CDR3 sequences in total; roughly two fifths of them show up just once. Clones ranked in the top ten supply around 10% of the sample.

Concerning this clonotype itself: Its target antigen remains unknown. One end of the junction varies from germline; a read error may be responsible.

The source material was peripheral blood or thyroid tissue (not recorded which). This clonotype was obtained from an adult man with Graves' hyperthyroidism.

The DNA sequence is as follows: TGTACCAGCAGCAACCGGGACGAAATCGAAAAACTGTTTTTT. Translated, it gives CTSSNRDEIEKLFF. The chain uses TRBV25-1 and TRBJ1-4; TRBD1 could be the D gene, as 5 bases match. CDR1 and CDR2 are read off the germline V gene as MGHDK and SYGVNS. Including the terminal cysteine and phenylalanine, the CDR3 comprises 14 residues. Of the read, only the CDR3 DNA is kept; its 42 bases are in frame from base 1.